Each of the 23 T cell receptor beta chains below was sequenced from the same sample in a study of OX40 agonist ivuxolimab in advanced cancers. The protocol was immunoSEQ multiplex PCR, while the TCRdb copy is restricted to in-frame clones and leaves out a portion. The data show about 45,000 clones, roughly 91% seen once. Source: CD4+ or CD8+ T cells sorted from blood, taken in a trial of the OX40 agonist ivuxolimab. Every receptor here comes from an adult with an advanced solid tumor such as melanoma, head and neck, liver or kidney cancer.

This clone was detected only a few times. The J gene is TRBJ2-3, the V gene TRBV9; D is uncertain. Germline CDR1 SGDLS, CDR2 YYNGEE. CDR3 length: 13 amino acids. V lost 0 bases and J 6 bases, leaving 8 bases between the germline ends. CDR3 in DNA: TGTGCCAGCAGCGTAGTTTCCTCGGATACGCAGTATTTT. Residues: CASSVVSSDTQYF.

The chain employs TRBV4-1 and TRBJ1-1; no clear D gene. Germline CDR1 MGHRA, CDR2 YSYEKL. V gave up 3 bases and J gave up 4 bases, with 9 bases separating them. The CDR3 has 13 amino acids. The CDR3 bases are TGCGCCAGCAGCCATCCTGGTGGCACTGAAGCTTTCTTT. The encoded protein is CASSHPGGTEAFF.

This chain connects TRBV5-1 to TRBJ2-3; 9 nucleotides agree with TRBD1. CDR3 size: 15 residues. V dropped 2 bases and J dropped 4; count of bases not matched to a gene: 5. Germline V lookup: CDR1 SGHRS, CDR2 YFSETQ. CDR3 residues: CASSLRDRVADTQYF. CDR3 DNA: TGCGCCAGCAGCTTACGGGACAGGGTCGCAGATACGCAGTATTTT.

V gene TRBV2 combines with J gene TRBJ2-5; 9 nucleotides line up with TRBD2. CDR3 length: 16 amino acids. The V and J ends lost 0 bases and 5 bases, in that order; junction bases with no gene match: 7. Germline CDR1 and CDR2: SNHLY and FYNNEI. This CDR3 is CASSEAQRGAMETQYF. The CDR3 DNA reads as TGTGCCAGCAGTGAAGCCCAGCGGGGGGCGATGGAGACCCAGTACTTC.

The CDR3 protein is CASSVDNEQFF. The DNA for the CDR3 is TGTGCCAGCAGCGTTGACAATGAGCAGTTCTTC. The V and J genes are TRBV5-6 and TRBJ2-1; D gene ambiguous. Per germline, CDR1 SGHDT and CDR2 YYEEEE. The germline V and J ends were trimmed by 4 bases and 5 bases, with 4 bases remaining between them. This CDR3 spans 11 amino acids.

V gene TRBV28 combines with J gene TRBJ2-5, with D possibly being TRBD1 (5 bases). Matching the DNA end better, TRBJ2-7 makes the J call doubtful. This CDR3 region has 16 residues. Germline loops: CDR1 MDHEN, CDR2 SYDVKM. The CDR3 reads CASSFPTGAMGYEQYF. The CDR3 DNA reads as TGTGCCAGCAGTTTTCCCACAGGAGCGATGGGGTACGAGCAGTACTTC.

This chain joins TRBV4-1 and TRBJ1-5; tentative D call: TRBD1 (5 bases). Per the germline V gene, CDR1 is MGHRA and CDR2 is YSYEKL. The CDR3 consists of 14 residues. V was pared by 4 bases and J by 4 bases, with 11 bases between. The chain's CDR3 is CASSPWGSNQPQHF. The CDR3 DNA sequence: TGCGCCAGCAGCCCTTGGGGCAGTAATCAGCCCCAGCATTTT.

The chain joins TRBV5-1 to TRBJ1-2, with D possibly being TRBD1 (6 bases). The V end lost 0 bases, the J end lost 6 bases, and 15 bases lay between the germline ends. The CDR3 loop spans 15 amino acids. The germline V gene has CDR1 SGHRS and CDR2 YFSETQ. The CDR3 DNA reads as TGCGCCAGCAGCTTGGTAGCAGGGGAAACTAATGGCTACACCTTC. Translation gives CASSLVAGETNGYTF. The full variable domain, rest sourced from reference TRBV5-1 and TRBJ1-2, is KAGVTQTPRYLIKTRGQQVTLSCSPISGHRSVSWYQQTPGQGLQFLFEYFSETQRNKGNFPGRFSGRQFSNSRSEMNVSTLELGDSALYLCASSLVAGETNGYTFGSGTRLTVV.

This chain uses TRBV5-1 with TRBJ2-3; 7 bases line up with TRBD2. Germline CDR1 and CDR2: SGHRS and YFSETQ. With 1 base clipped from V and 5 bases from J, the junction kept 4 bases outside the gene matches. This CDR3 contains 14 residues. CDR3 sequence (DNA): TGCGCCAGCAGCTTGTGGGGGGGATTAGATACGCAGTATTTT. Its protein product is CASSLWGGLDTQYF.

The chain's CDR3 is CASSPPGGRDRITNQPQHF. The CDR3 DNA reads TGTGCCAGCAGTCCTCCTGGCGGACGGGACAGGATCACCAATCAGCCCCAGCATTTT. This rearrangement joins TRBV28 to TRBJ1-5; TRBD1 matches 8 bases. CDR1 and CDR2 from the germline V gene are MDHEN and SYDVKM. The CDR3 sequence is 19 residues long. The ends lost 5 bases at V and 3 bases at J; junction bases unmatched: 18.

This clone has a handful of counts. The chain employs TRBV15 and TRBJ2-7; 9 bases agree with TRBD1. The ends lost 1 base at V and 4 bases at J; junction bases unmatched: 5. CDR1 LNHNV and CDR2 YYDKDF come from the germline V gene (reference sequence). The length of the CDR3 is 15 residues. CDR3 in DNA: TGTGCCACCAGCAGAGGTCGACAGGGGGTATACGAGCAGTACTTC. The encoded protein is CATSRGRQGVYEQYF.

The CDR3 region has the DNA TGTGCCAGCAGTTCCCCCTTGACGGTTTCCTACGAGCAGTACTTC. It translates to CASSSPLTVSYEQYF. The rearrangement uses TRBV6-5 and TRBJ2-7; D not certain. CDR3 length: 15 residues. The ends were cut back, 4 bases at V and 1 base at J, with 14 bases in the middle. Germline V gene lookup returns CDR1 MNHEY and CDR2 SVGAGI.

The chain links TRBV5-1 to TRBJ1-2; no clear D gene. V lost 7 bases and J 9 bases, leaving 19 bases between the germline ends. Germline assignment: CDR1 SGHRS and CDR2 YFSETQ. The CDR3 has 13 residues. CDR3 sequence (DNA): TGCGCCAGCCGACACGCGCTAGAGGTCAGCTACACCTTC. Translating it yields CASRHALEVSYTF.

The V and J genes are TRBV6-5 and TRBJ2-3; 9 bases align to TRBD2. The CDR3 consists of 15 residues. In germline, CDR1 is MNHEY, CDR2 SVGAGI. V shed 6 bases and J 4 bases; nucleotides not matched to a gene: 8. The CDR3 sequence is CASRPYSGGSDTQYF. As DNA, the CDR3 is TGTGCCAGCAGACCTTATAGCGGGGGATCAGATACGCAGTATTTT.

The rearrangement links TRBV7-2 to TRBJ2-7, with D hard to call. Trimming took off 1 base at V and 0 bases at J, with 10 bases between the two ends. Germline CDR1 is SGHTA and CDR2 is FQGNSA. The CDR3 is 15 amino acids. The CDR3 is CASSLVYGDSYEQYF. CDR3 sequence (DNA): TGTGCCAGCAGCTTAGTATATGGGGACTCCTACGAGCAGTACTTC.

The chain employs TRBV5-3 and TRBJ2-7, with unresolved D. Being an ORF, TRBV5-3 has a function that is uncertain. V was cut by 4 bases and J by 6 bases, with 20 bases left in between. CDR3 length equals 15 residues. The CDR3, as DNA: TGTGCCAGAAGCCACCGCCCAGGTATCCCCTTCGAGCAGTACTTC. It encodes CARSHRPGIPFEQYF.

V usage is TRBV7-9 and J usage is TRBJ2-7; TRBD2 is a possible D gene (7 bases). The ends were cut back, 3 bases at V and 5 bases at J, with 14 bases in the middle. CDR1 SEHNR and CDR2 FQNEAQ come from the germline V gene (reference sequence). The CDR3 runs to 14 residues. The CDR3 spells CASSLPGGPNEQYF. The CDR3 DNA reads as TGTGCCAGCAGCTTGCCCGGGGGGCCCAACGAGCAGTACTTC.

CDR3 in amino acids: CASSLGNRERLSDTQYF. Written as DNA, the CDR3 is TGTGCCAGCAGCTTAGGCAATCGGGAGCGGCTTTCAGATACGCAGTATTTT. The J gene is TRBJ2-3, the V gene TRBV7-8, with a tentative D call TRBD2 (6 bases). CDR3 length: 17 residues. With 1 base removed from V and 4 bases from J, the gap between germline ends came to 18 bases. CDR1 is SGHVS, CDR2 FQNEAQ, per germline.

This clone appeared once. This sequence joins TRBV11-2 and TRBJ2-7, with D possibly being TRBD1 or TRBD2 (5 bases each). Trimming took off 1 base at V and 7 bases at J, with 17 bases between the two ends. CDR3 length: 15 residues. Germline V lookup: CDR1 SGHAT, CDR2 FQNNGV. CDR3 in DNA: TGTGCCAGCAGCTTAGTCGGGGCGCGCTTAGAAGAGCAGTACTTC. Translated: CASSLVGARLEEQYF.

This chain joins TRBV2 and TRBJ2-7; D unresolved. V lost 5 bases, J lost 4 bases, and 12 bases lay in between. CDR1 and CDR2 (germline): SNHLY, FYNNEI. The CDR3 has 13 residues. The CDR3 region has the DNA TGTGCCAGCAGTCTAAAGACATTGTACGAGCAGTACTTC. Translated, it gives CASSLKTLYEQYF.

The genes are TRBV27 and TRBJ2-7, with TRBD2 identical over 10 bases. Germline loops: CDR1 MNHEY, CDR2 SMNVEV (reference sequence). The ends lost 5 bases at V and 3 bases at J; junction bases unmatched: 4. This CDR3 contains 14 residues. The CDR3 sequence is CASSQREGNYEQYF. The CDR3 DNA reads TGTGCCAGCAGTCAGCGGGAGGGCAACTACGAGCAGTACTTC.

The chain couples TRBV9 to TRBJ2-1; 8 nucleotides match TRBD2. This CDR3 has 15 amino acids. CDR1 is SGDLS and CDR2 is YYNGEE in the germline V gene. Germline trimming cut 4 bases from V and 6 bases from J; bases unmatched to any gene: 9. CDR3 DNA: TGTGCCAGCAGCAAGGGTTCGGGACTAGGCAATGAGCAGTTCTTC. It translates to CASSKGSGLGNEQFF.

In nucleotides, the CDR3 is TGCGCCAGCCGATACGGACCGAATTTAGAAGCTTTCTTT. It encodes CASRYGPNLEAFF. The chain joins TRBV4-1 to TRBJ1-1; D uncertain. The CDR3 loop spans 13 amino acids. CDR1 is MGHRA, CDR2 YSYEKL, per germline. The V end lost 8 bases, the J end lost 8 bases, and 18 bases lay between the germline ends.